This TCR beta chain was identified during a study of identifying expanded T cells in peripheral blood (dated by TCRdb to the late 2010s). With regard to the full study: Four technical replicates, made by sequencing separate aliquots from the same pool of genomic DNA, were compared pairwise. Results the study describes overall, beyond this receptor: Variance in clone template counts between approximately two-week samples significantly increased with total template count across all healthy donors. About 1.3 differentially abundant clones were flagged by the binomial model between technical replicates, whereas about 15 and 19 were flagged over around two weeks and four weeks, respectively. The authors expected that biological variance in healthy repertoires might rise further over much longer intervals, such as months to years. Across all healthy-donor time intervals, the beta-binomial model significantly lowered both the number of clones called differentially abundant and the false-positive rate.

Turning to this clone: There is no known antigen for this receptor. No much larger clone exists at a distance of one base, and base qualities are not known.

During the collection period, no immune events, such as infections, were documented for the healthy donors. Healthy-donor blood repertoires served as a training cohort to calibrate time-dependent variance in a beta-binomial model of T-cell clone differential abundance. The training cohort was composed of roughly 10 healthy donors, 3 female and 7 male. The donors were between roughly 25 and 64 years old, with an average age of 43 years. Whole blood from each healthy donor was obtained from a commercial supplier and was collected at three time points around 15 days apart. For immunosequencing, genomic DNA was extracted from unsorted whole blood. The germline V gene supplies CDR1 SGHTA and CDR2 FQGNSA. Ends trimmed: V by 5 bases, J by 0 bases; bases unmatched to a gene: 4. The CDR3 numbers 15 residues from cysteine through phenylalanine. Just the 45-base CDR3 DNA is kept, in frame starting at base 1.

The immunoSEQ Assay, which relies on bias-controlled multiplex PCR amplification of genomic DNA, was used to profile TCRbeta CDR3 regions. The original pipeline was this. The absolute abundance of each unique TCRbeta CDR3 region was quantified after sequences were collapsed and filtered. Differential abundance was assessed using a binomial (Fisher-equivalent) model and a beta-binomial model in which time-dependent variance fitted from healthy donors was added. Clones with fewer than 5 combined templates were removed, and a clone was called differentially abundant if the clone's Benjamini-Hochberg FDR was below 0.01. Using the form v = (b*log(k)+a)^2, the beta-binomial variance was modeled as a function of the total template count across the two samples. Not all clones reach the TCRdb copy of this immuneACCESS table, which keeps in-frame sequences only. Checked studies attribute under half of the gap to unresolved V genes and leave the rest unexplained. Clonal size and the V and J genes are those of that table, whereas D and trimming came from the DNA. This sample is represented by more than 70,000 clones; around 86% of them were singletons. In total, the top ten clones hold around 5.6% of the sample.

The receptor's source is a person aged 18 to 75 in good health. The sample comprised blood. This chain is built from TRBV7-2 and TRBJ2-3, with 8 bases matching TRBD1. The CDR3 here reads CASSQGATSTDTQYF. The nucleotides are TGTGCCAGCAGCCAGGGGGCTACTAGCACAGATACGCAGTATTTT.